This TCR beta chain originates from a study of sequential checkpoint blockade in melanoma. Treatment meaning: randomized to nivolumab then ipilimumab (arm A) or the reverse (arm B). No patient had prior DNA-damaging chemotherapy. Sorted cells were live CD3+CD8+, lacking CD19 and CD56, from PBMCs. V lost 4 bases, J lost 1 base, and 17 bases lay in between. The CDR3 has 16 amino acids. CDR1 LGHNA and CDR2 YSLEER come from the germline V gene. Sequenced by immunoSEQ multiplex PCR; TCRdb stores in-frame clones only, minus some. This table has 20,000 to 25,000 clones, approximately 81% appearing once. This specimen was CD8+ T cells sorted from blood (inferred from file names), taken from a patient given nivolumab and ipilimumab in sequence. The rearrangement uses TRBV4-3 and TRBJ2-7; weak D call: TRBD2 (5 bases). The receptor was isolated from a human donor with melanoma. The CDR3 coding sequence is TGCGCCAGCAGCCCAGAGAGAGGGTTAAATTCCTACGAGCAGTACTTC. Protein: CASSPERGLNSYEQYF.